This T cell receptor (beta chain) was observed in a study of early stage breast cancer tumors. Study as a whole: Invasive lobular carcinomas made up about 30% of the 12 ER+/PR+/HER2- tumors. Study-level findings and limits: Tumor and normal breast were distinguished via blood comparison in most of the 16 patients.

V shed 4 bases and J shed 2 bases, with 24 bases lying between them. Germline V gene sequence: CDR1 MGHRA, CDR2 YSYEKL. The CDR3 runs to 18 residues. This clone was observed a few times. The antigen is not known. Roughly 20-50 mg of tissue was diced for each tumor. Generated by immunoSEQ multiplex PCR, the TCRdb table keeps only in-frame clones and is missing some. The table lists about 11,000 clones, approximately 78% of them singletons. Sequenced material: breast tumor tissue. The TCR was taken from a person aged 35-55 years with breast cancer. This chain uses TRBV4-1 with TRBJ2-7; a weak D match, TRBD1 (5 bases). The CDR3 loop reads CASSRDPSRQSGTYEQYF. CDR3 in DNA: TGCGCCAGCAGCCGAGATCCATCCCGACAATCAGGGACCTACGAGCAGTACTTC.